The T cell receptor (beta chain) described here comes from a study of blood T cell repertoires in COVID-19. Method: immunoSEQ multiplex PCR; TCRdb's copy keeps in-frame clones and lacks some. The table includes around 16,000 clones, 76% detected once. From germline, CDR1 is SGHRS and CDR2 YFSETQ. The CDR3 loop spans 15 amino acids. The junction had 8 bases not matched to a gene; V was cut back by 5 bases and J by 6 bases. V usage is TRBV5-1 and J usage is TRBJ2-2, with TRBD1 identical over 9 bases. Sequenced sample: peripheral blood. The sequence derives from a man in his 70s with active or convalescent COVID-19. The CDR3 bases are TGCGCCAGCAGTTCTTGGGACAGGGAAGCCGGGGAGCTGTTTTTT. Translated: CASSSWDREAGELFF.